Below are 2 T cell receptor beta chains sequenced from a single sample in a study of T cell repertoires and leukemia-associated antigens. TCRdb re-analysed the 5' RACE reads in MiXCR, keeping a single row per CDR3 protein. The data show about 15,000 distinct CDR3 sequences, with 39% seen just once and around 9% held by the top ten. For these receptors, no antigen is known. Sequenced material: CD3+ T cells sorted from blood and cultured. Receptor source: a female donor in good health.

The chain combines TRBV5-4 with TRBJ2-7; no clear D gene. V lost 4 bases to trimming and J lost 2 bases, with 4 bases between them. CDR1 and CDR2 (germline): SGHNT, YYREEE (reference sequence). The CDR3 loop spans 11 amino acids. The CDR3 DNA sequence: TGTGCCAGCAGCAATACCTACGAGCAGTACTTC. Amino acid sequence: CASSNTYEQYF.

This clonotype rates as medium-sized. The genes are TRBV29-1 and TRBJ2-7; D gene unclear. Looked up from germline, CDR1 is SQVTM and CDR2 is ANQGSEA. This CDR3 has 14 residues. V lost 7 bases and J lost 2, with 18 bases in between. As DNA, the CDR3 is TGCAGCGCCATCATGGTAGCCCAAACCTACGAGCAGTACTTC. Its translation: CSAIMVAQTYEQYF.